This entry describes one T cell receptor beta chain. TCRdb passed the 5' RACE reads through MiXCR, listing each CDR3 protein once. The data hold about 140,000 distinct CDR3 sequences, with approximately 15% observed a single time. The data were taken from a study of T-cell memory formation after mild COVID-19. This CDR3 contains 17 residues. The germline V gene encodes CDR1 SGHVS and CDR2 FNYEAQ. Trimming at V came to 3 bases and at J to 6 bases, leaving 9 bases not matched to a gene. The V and J genes are TRBV7-6 and TRBJ2-1, with TRBD2 matching over 12 bases. This clonotype was sampled from an adult woman who had mild COVID-19 (a few samples of this study predate the infection). Cell type and time point are not known. Sequencing was carried out using PBMCs or a T cell subset sorted from them (not recorded which). The CDR3 is CASSLASSGGGSNEQFF. In nucleotides, the CDR3 is TGTGCCAGCAGCTTGGCCTCTAGCGGGGGGGGCAGCAATGAGCAGTTCTTC.